What follows are 23 T cell receptor beta chains derived from one specimen sequenced in a study of graft-versus-host responses after intestinal transplantation. TCRdb keeps only in-frame clones here, not all; method: immunoSEQ multiplex PCR. This table has tens of thousands of clones, just under 95% appearing once. The starting material was PBMCs, obtained 16 days after intestinal transplant. These TCRs come from a human patient who received an intestinal transplant, so some T cells may come from the graft donor.

This chain joins TRBV7-9 and TRBJ1-5; D not certain. Germline V CDR1 and CDR2: SEHNR, FQNEAQ (reference sequence). Trimming pared 8 bases from V and 0 bases from J, leaving 11 bases between. The CDR3 extends over 14 amino acids. The CDR3 sequence is CASRGPASNQPQHF. The CDR3 DNA reads as TGTGCCAGCCGCGGGCCCGCTAGCAATCAGCCCCAGCATTTT.

This sequence joins TRBV27 and TRBJ2-4; D may be TRBD2 (6 bases). Germline V gene lookup returns CDR1 MNHEY and CDR2 SMNVEV (reference sequence). The V end lost 3 bases, the J end lost 0 bases, and 12 bases lay between the germline ends. The CDR3 is 16 residues long. The CDR3 region is CASSFQRVLAKNIQYF. In DNA, the CDR3 is TGTGCCAGCAGTTTTCAGCGGGTGCTAGCCAAAAACATTCAGTACTTC.

This clone was detected once. The rearrangement uses TRBV27 and TRBJ1-1; tentatively, D is TRBD1 (6 bases). Trimming took 4 bases from V and 0 from J, leaving 15 bases between them. Germline V gives CDR1 MNHEY, CDR2 SMNVEV (reference sequence). The length of the CDR3 is 16 residues. Here the CDR3 reads CASSSYRDIMNTEAFF. The CDR3 nucleotides are TGTGCCAGCAGTTCCTACCGGGACATCATGAACACTGAAGCTTTCTTT.

The V call is TRBV5-1, the J call TRBJ2-7; D is unresolved. The CDR3 sequence is 14 residues long. The germline CDR1 and CDR2 sequences are SGHRS and YFSETQ. V lost 1 base, J lost 2 bases, and 10 bases lay in between. The CDR3 DNA reads TGCGCCAGCAGCTTGCCAGACCCTACCTACGAGCAGTACTTC. Encoded protein: CASSLPDPTYEQYF.

The chain carries TRBV10-2 and TRBJ2-1; 7 bases match TRBD2. V trimming: 2 bases; J trimming: 2 bases; junction bases outside the gene matches: 3. The CDR3 covers 15 residues. CDR1 is WSHSY and CDR2 is SAAADI in the germline V gene. The CDR3 here is CASSEGLGPYNEQFF. CDR3 nucleotides: TGCGCCAGCAGTGAGGGACTAGGCCCCTACAATGAGCAGTTCTTC.

This rearrangement joins TRBV18 to TRBJ2-7; unclear D gene. Germline CDR1 KGHSH, CDR2 LQKENI. V lost 3 bases and J 4 bases, leaving 16 bases between the germline ends. CDR3 length equals 15 residues. The CDR3 spells CASSPAGRIRYEQYF. CDR3 bases: TGTGCCAGCTCACCCGCAGGCAGGATCCGTTACGAGCAGTACTTC.

The rearrangement joins TRBV7-7 to TRBJ2-1; 11 nucleotides line up with TRBD2. There are 15 residues in the CDR3. Losses at the gene ends were 4 bases for V and 6 bases for J; bases not matched to a gene: 5. Germline-derived CDR1 and CDR2 are SSHAT and FNYEAQ (reference sequence). CDR3 nucleotide sequence: TGTGCCAGCAGCTCTACTAGCGGGAGCTCCAATGAGCAGTTCTTC. This sequence encodes CASSSTSGSSNEQFF.

V is TRBV6-1 and J is TRBJ2-3, with TRBD2 identical over 14 bases. Looked up from germline, CDR1 is MNHNS and CDR2 is SASEGT. The V and J ends lost 1 base and 2 bases, in that order; junction bases with no gene match: 17. This CDR3 contains 22 residues. The CDR3 bases are TGTGCCAGCAGTGAAGAATTTAAGGGGACTAGCGGGAGTTCCCCTCCCACAGATACGCAGTATTTT. Translating it yields CASSEEFKGTSGSSPPTDTQYF.

The chain combines TRBV9 with TRBJ2-1; D remains unclear. The germline V and J ends were trimmed by 2 bases and 6 bases, with 12 bases remaining between them. In germline, CDR1 is SGDLS, CDR2 YYNGEE. There are 14 residues in the CDR3. The DNA for the CDR3 is TGTGCCAGCAGCGTTTCCGGGTCTCTCAATGAGCAGTTCTTC. It specifies CASSVSGSLNEQFF.

The chain employs TRBV7-2 and TRBJ2-7; D is unresolved. This CDR3 spans 13 amino acids. V dropped 2 bases and J dropped 2 bases, with 7 bases sitting between them. Germline V gives CDR1 SGHTA, CDR2 FQGNSA. The CDR3 DNA sequence: TGTGCCAGCAGCTTAACGCTGACCTACGAGCAGTACTTC. Its translation is CASSLTLTYEQYF.

The chain has TRBV10-2 and TRBJ2-7, with D possibly TRBD1 on 7 matching bases. Germline V gene data show CDR1 as WSHSY and CDR2 as SAAADI. This CDR3 is built from 17 residues. V lost 1 base to trimming and J lost 0 bases, with 16 bases between them. CDR3 amino acids: CASSEYQGEVSSYEQYF. In DNA form, the CDR3 reads TGCGCCAGCAGTGAGTACCAGGGGGAGGTTAGCTCCTACGAGCAGTACTTC.

This clone was detected only a few times. The CDR3, as DNA: TGTGCCAGCAGCTTAGATGCTAGGCCCTACGAGCAGTACTTC. Translating it yields CASSLDARPYEQYF. The chain combines TRBV7-9 with TRBJ2-7; D not resolved. Germline V gene lookup returns CDR1 SEHNR and CDR2 FQNEAQ (reference sequence). This CDR3 is 14 amino acids long. The germline V and J ends were trimmed by 1 base and 2 bases, with 9 bases remaining between them.

This chain connects TRBV28 to TRBJ2-1, with TRBD2 as a possible D gene (7 bases). The CDR3 has 13 amino acids. CDR1 is MDHEN, CDR2 SYDVKM, per germline. V shed 10 bases and J shed 7 bases, with 17 bases lying between them. The chain's CDR3 is CATRLGGHNEQFF. The CDR3 DNA sequence: TGTGCCACGCGGCTCGGGGGGCATAATGAGCAGTTCTTC.

The chain uses TRBV7-9 and TRBJ2-7; 9 nucleotides align to TRBD1. This CDR3 contains 14 residues. Germline V gene lookup returns CDR1 SEHNR and CDR2 FQNEAQ (reference sequence). Trimming at V came to 1 base and at J to 6 bases, leaving 4 bases not matched to a gene. The CDR3 is CASSLVGQGVEQYF. As DNA, the CDR3 is TGTGCCAGCAGCTTAGTGGGACAGGGAGTCGAGCAGTACTTC.

The chain has TRBV30 and TRBJ2-7; no clear D. CDR3 length: 11 residues. Trimming stripped 3 bases from V and 0 bases from J, with 3 bases between. Germline V gene sequence: CDR1 GTSNPN, CDR2 SVGIG (reference sequence). In nucleotides, the CDR3 is TGTGCCTGGAGGAACTCCTACGAGCAGTACTTC. It codes for CAWRNSYEQYF. Full variable domain (rest looked up from reference TRBV30 and TRBJ2-7): SQTIHQWPATLVQPVGSPLSLECTVEGTSNPNLYWYRQAAGRGLQLLFYSVGIGQISSEVPQNLSASRPQDRQFILSSKKLLLSDSGFYLCAWRNSYEQYFGPGTRLTVT.

The V and J genes are TRBV19 and TRBJ2-1; 7 bases fit TRBD2. This CDR3 has 15 residues. Trimming took 3 bases from V and 4 from J; bases not matched to a gene: 6. Germline lookup yields CDR1 LNHDA and CDR2 SQIVND (reference sequence). The CDR3 protein is CASSIRAGPYNEQFF. The CDR3 region has the DNA TGTGCCAGTAGTATCCGAGCGGGACCTTACAATGAGCAGTTCTTC.

The rearrangement joins TRBV11-2 to TRBJ2-7; 11 bases fit TRBD2. Germline V lookup: CDR1 SGHAT, CDR2 FQNNGV. With V trimmed by 2 bases and J by 3 bases, 3 bases remained unmatched. CDR3 length equals 15 residues. CDR3 sequence (DNA): TGTGCCAGCAGCTTAATGACTAGCGGGAACTACGAGCAGTACTTC. Translation: CASSLMTSGNYEQYF.

The chain joins TRBV5-1 to TRBJ2-2; D is unresolved. CDR3 length equals 12 residues. The germline V gene has CDR1 SGHRS and CDR2 YFSETQ. The germline V and J ends were trimmed by 2 bases and 3 bases, with 2 bases remaining between them. The CDR3 loop is CASSFDTGELFF. In nucleotides, the CDR3 is TGCGCCAGCAGCTTCGACACCGGGGAGCTGTTTTTT. The variable domain in full, completed from reference TRBV5-1 and TRBJ2-2, reads KAGVTQTPRYLIKTRGQQVTLSCSPISGHRSVSWYQQTPGQGLQFLFEYFSETQRNKGNFPGRFSGRQFSNSRSEMNVSTLELGDSALYLCASSFDTGELFFGEGSRLTVL.

The chain joins TRBV29-1 to TRBJ1-1, with D possibly matching TRBD1 (6 bases). CDR1 and CDR2 from the germline V gene are SQVTM and ANQGSEA. CDR3 size: 11 residues. V gave up 5 bases and J gave up 3 bases, with 7 bases separating them. DNA of the CDR3: TGCAGCGTTCACAGGGACACTGAAGCTTTCTTT. Protein product: CSVHRDTEAFF.

The chain carries TRBV28 and TRBJ1-1; TRBD1 matches at 7 bases. J lost 2 bases, V lost 3 bases, and 12 bases had no gene match. The V gene's germline CDR1 is MDHEN and CDR2 SYDVKM. The CDR3 length is 17 residues. The CDR3 bases are TGTGCCAGCAGTTTTTTGCCCCGGACAGGAGCAAACACTGAAGCTTTCTTT. Encoded protein: CASSFLPRTGANTEAFF.

The V call is TRBV6-5, the J call TRBJ2-7; D uncertain. Germline V gene data show CDR1 as MNHEY and CDR2 as SVGAGI. CDR3 length: 11 amino acids. With 7 bases removed from V and 4 bases from J, the gap between germline ends came to 8 bases. CDR3 protein: CASKALYEQYF. DNA for the CDR3: TGTGCCAGCAAGGCCTTGTACGAGCAGTACTTC.

The gene calls are TRBV27 and TRBJ2-7; the match to TRBD1 covers 10 bases. This CDR3 has 14 amino acids. With 5 bases clipped from V and 0 bases from J, the junction kept 1 base outside the gene matches. CDR1 and CDR2 (germline): MNHEY, SMNVEV (reference sequence). This CDR3 reads CASSGDRGSYEQYF. In DNA form, the CDR3 reads TGTGCCAGCAGTGGGGACAGGGGCTCCTACGAGCAGTACTTC.

The rearrangement joins TRBV28 to TRBJ1-4; D not certain. The CDR3 totals 12 residues. V lost 7 bases, J lost 0 bases, and 3 bases lay in between. Per the germline V gene, CDR1 is MDHEN and CDR2 is SYDVKM. Here the CDR3 DNA reads TGTGCCAGCATGACAACTAATGAAAAACTGTTTTTT. Protein: CASMTTNEKLFF.